This T cell receptor beta chain was recorded in a study of T cell responses to AZD1222 COVID-19 vaccine. Some clones are missing from TCRdb's copy, which holds only in-frame ones; the method was immunoSEQ multiplex PCR. Among about 100,000 clones listed, 70% to 90% were seen once. The germline V gene has CDR1 SGDLS and CDR2 YYNGEE. V shed 0 bases and J shed 0 bases, with 4 bases lying between them. This CDR3 contains 13 residues. Sample: peripheral blood, taken on day 0 of AZD1222 vaccination. The TCR comes from an adult in good health. The chain combines TRBV9 with TRBJ2-7, with no clear D. CDR3 residues: CASSVGASYEQYF. As DNA, the CDR3 is TGTGCCAGCAGCGTAGGGGCCTCCTACGAGCAGTACTTC. The variable domain in full, with the rest retrieved from reference TRBV9 and TRBJ2-7, is DSGVTQTPKHLITATGQRVTLRCSPRSGDLSVYWYQQSLDQGLQFLIQYYNGEERAKGNILERFSAQQFPDLHSELNLSSLELGDSALYFCASSVGASYEQYFGPGTRLTVT.